This T cell receptor beta chain was profiled in a study of preoperative IRX-2 immunotherapy in early breast cancer. The junction had 9 bases not matched to a gene; V was cut back by 8 bases and J by 3 bases. This CDR3 is 15 amino acids long. Per the germline V gene, CDR1 is SGHRS and CDR2 is YFSETQ. Sequencing used immunoSEQ multiplex PCR; TCRdb keeps in-frame clones, though not all of them. This table has 30,000 to 35,000 clones, 90% to 95% appearing once. Treatment denoted: preoperative locoregional IRX-2 cytokine immunotherapy. The chain couples TRBV5-1 to TRBJ1-5, with 9 bases aligning to TRBD1. The clonotype comes from a human donor with breast cancer. Sampling was performed from a patient treated with IRX-2 immunotherapy. This CDR3 reads CASRARTGDNQPQHF. The CDR3, as DNA: TGCGCCAGTCGGGCAAGGACAGGGGACAATCAGCCCCAGCATTTT.